This T cell receptor (beta chain) came from a study of radiation and T cells in renal cell carcinoma. Study overall: Nephrectomy followed 15 Gy stereotactic body radiation by 4 weeks. Study-wide results and caveats: Baseline intratumoral clonotype presence is unknown without pretreatment biopsies. Top tumor clonotypes rose in blood 2 weeks post-radiation, then contracted.

With 7 bases removed from V and 3 bases from J, the gap between germline ends came to 12 bases. Germline V CDR1 and CDR2: MNHEY, SVGAGI. This CDR3 spans 13 amino acids. Sample time point: baseline pretreatment blood. The treatment is: 15 Gy SBRT to primary tumor, nephrectomy 4 weeks later. Radiation-treated patients gave blood at baseline, week 2 and week 4. With regard to this clone: Its antigen is unknown.

Profiling relied on immunoSEQ multiplex PCR, and the TCRdb table lists in-frame clones only, not all of them. The sample shows approximately 140,000 clones, about 87% of them seen only once. This receptor was taken from a woman in her 70s with renal cell carcinoma. This rearrangement joins TRBV6-5 to TRBJ1-1; D uncertain. Here the sequenced sample was blood, taken from a patient whose treatment included radiotherapy and nephrectomy. For the CDR3, the DNA is TGTGCCAGCAATCGAAGGCGGGACACTGAAGCTTTCTTT. This codes for CASNRRRDTEAFF.